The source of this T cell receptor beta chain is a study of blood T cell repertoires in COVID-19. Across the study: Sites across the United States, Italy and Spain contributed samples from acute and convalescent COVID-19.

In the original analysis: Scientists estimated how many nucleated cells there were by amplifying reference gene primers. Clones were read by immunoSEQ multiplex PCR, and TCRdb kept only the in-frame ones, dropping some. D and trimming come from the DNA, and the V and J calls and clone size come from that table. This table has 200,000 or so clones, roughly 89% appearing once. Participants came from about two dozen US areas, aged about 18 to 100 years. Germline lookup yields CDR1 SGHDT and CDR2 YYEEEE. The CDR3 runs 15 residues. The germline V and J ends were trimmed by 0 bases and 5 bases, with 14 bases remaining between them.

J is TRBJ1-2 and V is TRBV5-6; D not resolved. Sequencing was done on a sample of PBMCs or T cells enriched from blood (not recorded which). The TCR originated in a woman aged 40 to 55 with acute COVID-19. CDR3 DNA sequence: TGTGCCAGCAGCTTGGAGGGCATAAGAGGGTATGGCTACACCTTC. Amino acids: CASSLEGIRGYGYTF.